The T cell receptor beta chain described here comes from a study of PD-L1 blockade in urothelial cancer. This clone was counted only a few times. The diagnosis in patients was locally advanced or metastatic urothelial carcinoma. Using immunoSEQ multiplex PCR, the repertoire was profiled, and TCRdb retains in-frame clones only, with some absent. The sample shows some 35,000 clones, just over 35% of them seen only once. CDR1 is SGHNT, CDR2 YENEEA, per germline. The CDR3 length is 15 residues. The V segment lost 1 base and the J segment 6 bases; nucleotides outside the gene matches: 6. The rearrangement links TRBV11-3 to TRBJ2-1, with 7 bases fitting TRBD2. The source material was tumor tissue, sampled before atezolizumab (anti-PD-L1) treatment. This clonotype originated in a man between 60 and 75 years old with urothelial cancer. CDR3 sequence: CASSLVGGSGNEQFF. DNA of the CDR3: TGTGCCAGCAGCTTAGTGGGGGGGTCCGGCAATGAGCAGTTCTTC.